The 13 T cell receptor beta chains presented below share a single source sample, sequenced in a study of T-cell memory formation after mild COVID-19. TCRdb independently ran MiXCR on the 5' RACE reads; one entry per CDR3 protein. The sample lists about 360,000 distinct CDR3 sequences, approximately 15% occurring once. Sequencing input: PBMCs or a T cell subset sorted from them (not recorded which). Receptors were obtained from a man between 18 and 29 years old who had mild COVID-19 (a few samples of this study predate the infection). Cell type and time point are not known.

The V and J genes are TRBV3-1 and TRBJ1-1; 7 nucleotides match TRBD1. In germline, CDR1 is LGHDT, CDR2 YNNKEL (reference sequence). The CDR3 consists of 13 residues. With V trimmed by 8 bases and J by 0 bases, 3 bases remained unmatched. CDR3 bases: TGTGCCAGCCAACAGGGGATGAACACTGAAGCTTTCTTT. Protein product: CASQQGMNTEAFF.

At least ten counts were recorded for this clonotype. This chain connects TRBV7-6 to TRBJ2-3; D is unresolved. Germline loops: CDR1 SGHVS, CDR2 FNYEAQ. The CDR3 extends over 17 amino acids. The V and J ends lost 5 bases and 1 base respectively, with 19 bases between them. The CDR3 DNA sequence: TGTGCCAGCAGCCTCCGATCTTCACTCCCCGGCACAGATACGCAGTATTTT. It encodes CASSLRSSLPGTDTQYF. The whole variable domain, filled in from reference TRBV7-6 and TRBJ2-3, reads GAGVSQSPRYKVTKRGQDVALRCDPISGHVSLYWYRQALGQGPEFLTYFNYEAQQDKSGLPNDRFSAERPEGSISTLTIQRTEQRDSAMYRCASSLRSSLPGTDTQYFGPGTRLTVL.

There are a few counts of this clonotype. This chain connects TRBV14 to TRBJ1-1, with D uncertain. V was shortened by 0 bases and J by 10 bases, with 15 bases between the two germline ends. CDR3 length equals 14 residues. CDR1 and CDR2 from the germline V gene are SGHDN and FVKESK. The CDR3 loop reads CASSQEIGRGGAFF. CDR3 sequence (DNA): TGTGCCAGCAGCCAAGAGATAGGGAGAGGCGGAGCTTTCTTT. The full variable domain, completed using reference TRBV14 and TRBJ1-1, is EAGVTQFPSHSVIEKGQTVTLRCDPISGHDNLYWYRRVMGKEIKFLLHFVKESKQDESGMPNNRFLAERTGGTYSTLKVQPAELEDSGVYFCASSQEIGRGGAFFGQGTRLTVV.

This clonotype occurred a few times. The J gene is TRBJ2-1, the V gene TRBV6-6; the match to TRBD1 covers 10 bases. CDR1 and CDR2 from the germline V gene are MNHNY and SVGAGI (reference sequence). With 4 bases clipped from V and 9 bases from J, the junction kept 12 bases outside the gene matches. The CDR3 covers 16 residues. The CDR3 loop reads CASSWSRDRGNGEQFF. The CDR3 nucleotides are TGTGCCAGCAGTTGGTCTAGGGACAGGGGTAACGGTGAGCAGTTCTTC.

This clonotype was counted ten times or more. The chain carries TRBV15 and TRBJ1-4, with a weak D call TRBD1 (6 bases). The CDR3 consists of 15 residues. V was trimmed by 3 bases and J by 8 bases, leaving 16 bases between them. CDR1 LNHNV and CDR2 YYDKDF come from the germline V gene (reference sequence). Written as DNA, the CDR3 is TGTGCCACCAGCAGCCATGGGGGTACAGGGGAAAAACTGTTTTTT. Its protein product is CATSSHGGTGEKLFF.

This clonotype has more than one count but fewer than ten. The chain is built from TRBV20-1 and TRBJ2-5; 9 bases match TRBD2. The germline V gene encodes CDR1 DFQATT and CDR2 SNEGSKA (reference sequence). The CDR3 runs to 16 residues. J gave up 1 base and V 7 bases, and 13 bases lay outside the gene matches. The CDR3 is CSVPVPASGVQETQYF. For the CDR3, the DNA is TGCAGTGTCCCAGTACCGGCTAGCGGGGTCCAAGAGACCCAGTACTTC.

J is TRBJ2-1 and V is TRBV10-3; D is possibly TRBD1 (6 bases). V dropped 10 bases and J dropped 13 bases, with 29 bases sitting between them. This CDR3 region has 15 residues. The germline V gene has CDR1 ENHRY and CDR2 SYGVKD. CDR3 residues: CATEDRPNGGYCQFF. The CDR3 nucleotides read TGTGCCACCGAAGACAGGCCCAACGGAGGATACTGTCAGTTCTTC.

The chain employs TRBV11-2 and TRBJ2-3; 8 nucleotides agree with TRBD1. V lost 0 bases and J lost 6; bases outside the gene matches: 8. Germline V gene data show CDR1 as SGHAT and CDR2 as FQNNGV. The CDR3 is 16 residues long. As DNA, the CDR3 is TGTGCCAGCAGCTTAGATCTAGGCAGGGGGCTTGATACGCAGTATTTT. This gives the protein CASSLDLGRGLDTQYF.

This clonotype has a handful of counts. The gene calls are TRBV20-1 and TRBJ2-7; no definite D call. With 0 bases removed from V and 3 bases from J, the gap between germline ends came to 12 bases. CDR3 length: 14 residues. Looked up from germline, CDR1 is DFQATT and CDR2 is SNEGSKA (reference sequence). The CDR3, as DNA: TGCAGTGCTAGAGATCTAACCTCCCTCTACGAGCAGTACTTC. It translates to CSARDLTSLYEQYF.

The chain uses TRBV25-1 and TRBJ1-1; 12 bases align to TRBD1. The CDR3 sequence is 14 residues long. V gave up 2 bases and J gave up 10 bases; unmatched junction bases: 5. Germline loops: CDR1 MGHDK, CDR2 SYGVNS. CDR3 residues: CASSEPGQGAVAFF. The CDR3 DNA is TGTGCCAGCAGTGAACCGGGACAGGGGGCGGTAGCTTTCTTT.

This clonotype was seen at least ten times. J is TRBJ2-7 and V is TRBV6-1; D remains ambiguous. Trimming took 7 bases from V and 4 from J, leaving 11 bases between them. The CDR3 extends over 12 amino acids. Germline CDR1 reads MNHNS; CDR2 reads SASEGT. CDR3: CASNLQPYEQYF. As DNA, the CDR3 is TGTGCCAGCAATCTACAGCCTTACGAGCAGTACTTC.

The rearrangement links TRBV28 to TRBJ1-2; D perhaps matches TRBD1 (6 bases). The CDR3 is made up of 12 amino acids. V lost 11 bases and J 1 base, leaving 11 bases between the germline ends. Germline values: CDR1 MDHEN, CDR2 SYDVKM. The CDR3 sequence: CALWTVNYGYTF. Written as DNA, the CDR3 is TGTGCCTTGTGGACAGTTAACTATGGCTACACCTTC.

This clonotype was detected once. The chain uses TRBV25-1 and TRBJ1-2, with D tentatively TRBD1 (6 bases). CDR3 length equals 15 residues. Germline CDR1 reads MGHDK; CDR2 reads SYGVNS. The V and J ends lost 3 bases and 4 bases respectively, with 15 bases between them. DNA of the CDR3: TGTGCCAGCAGTGAGCCCGCGGCAGGGGTCTATGGCTACACCTTC. Its protein is CASSEPAAGVYGYTF.